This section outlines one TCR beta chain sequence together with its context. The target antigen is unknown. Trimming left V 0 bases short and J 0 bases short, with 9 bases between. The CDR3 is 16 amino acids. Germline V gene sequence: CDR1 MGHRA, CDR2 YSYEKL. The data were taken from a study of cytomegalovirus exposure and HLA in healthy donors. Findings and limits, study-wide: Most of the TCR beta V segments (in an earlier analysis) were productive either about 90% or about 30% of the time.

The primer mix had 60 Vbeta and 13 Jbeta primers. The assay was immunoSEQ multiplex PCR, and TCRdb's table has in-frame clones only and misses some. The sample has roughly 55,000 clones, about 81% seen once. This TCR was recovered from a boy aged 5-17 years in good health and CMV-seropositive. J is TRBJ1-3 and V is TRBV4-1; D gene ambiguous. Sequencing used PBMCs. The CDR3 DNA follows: TGCGCCAGCAGCCAAGATCGGCGGGGCTCTGGAAACACCATATATTTT. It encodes CASSQDRRGSGNTIYF.